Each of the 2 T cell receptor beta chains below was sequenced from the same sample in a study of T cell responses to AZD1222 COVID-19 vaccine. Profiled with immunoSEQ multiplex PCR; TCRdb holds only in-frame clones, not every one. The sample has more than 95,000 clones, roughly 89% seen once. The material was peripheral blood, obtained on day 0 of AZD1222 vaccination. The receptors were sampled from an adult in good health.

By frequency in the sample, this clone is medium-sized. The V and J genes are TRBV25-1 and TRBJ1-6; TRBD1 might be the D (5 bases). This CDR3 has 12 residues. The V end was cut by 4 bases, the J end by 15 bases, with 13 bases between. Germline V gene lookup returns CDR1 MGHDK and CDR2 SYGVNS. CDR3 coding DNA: TGTGCCAGCAGTGGGGACGGCCGGGGCCTCCACTTT. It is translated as CASSGDGRGLHF.

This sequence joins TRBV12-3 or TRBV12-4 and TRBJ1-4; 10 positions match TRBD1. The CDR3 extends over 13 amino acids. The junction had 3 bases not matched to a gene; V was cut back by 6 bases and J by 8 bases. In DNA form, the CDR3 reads TGTGCCAGCAGAGAGGGACAGGGGGAAAAACTGTTTTTT. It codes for CASREGQGEKLFF.